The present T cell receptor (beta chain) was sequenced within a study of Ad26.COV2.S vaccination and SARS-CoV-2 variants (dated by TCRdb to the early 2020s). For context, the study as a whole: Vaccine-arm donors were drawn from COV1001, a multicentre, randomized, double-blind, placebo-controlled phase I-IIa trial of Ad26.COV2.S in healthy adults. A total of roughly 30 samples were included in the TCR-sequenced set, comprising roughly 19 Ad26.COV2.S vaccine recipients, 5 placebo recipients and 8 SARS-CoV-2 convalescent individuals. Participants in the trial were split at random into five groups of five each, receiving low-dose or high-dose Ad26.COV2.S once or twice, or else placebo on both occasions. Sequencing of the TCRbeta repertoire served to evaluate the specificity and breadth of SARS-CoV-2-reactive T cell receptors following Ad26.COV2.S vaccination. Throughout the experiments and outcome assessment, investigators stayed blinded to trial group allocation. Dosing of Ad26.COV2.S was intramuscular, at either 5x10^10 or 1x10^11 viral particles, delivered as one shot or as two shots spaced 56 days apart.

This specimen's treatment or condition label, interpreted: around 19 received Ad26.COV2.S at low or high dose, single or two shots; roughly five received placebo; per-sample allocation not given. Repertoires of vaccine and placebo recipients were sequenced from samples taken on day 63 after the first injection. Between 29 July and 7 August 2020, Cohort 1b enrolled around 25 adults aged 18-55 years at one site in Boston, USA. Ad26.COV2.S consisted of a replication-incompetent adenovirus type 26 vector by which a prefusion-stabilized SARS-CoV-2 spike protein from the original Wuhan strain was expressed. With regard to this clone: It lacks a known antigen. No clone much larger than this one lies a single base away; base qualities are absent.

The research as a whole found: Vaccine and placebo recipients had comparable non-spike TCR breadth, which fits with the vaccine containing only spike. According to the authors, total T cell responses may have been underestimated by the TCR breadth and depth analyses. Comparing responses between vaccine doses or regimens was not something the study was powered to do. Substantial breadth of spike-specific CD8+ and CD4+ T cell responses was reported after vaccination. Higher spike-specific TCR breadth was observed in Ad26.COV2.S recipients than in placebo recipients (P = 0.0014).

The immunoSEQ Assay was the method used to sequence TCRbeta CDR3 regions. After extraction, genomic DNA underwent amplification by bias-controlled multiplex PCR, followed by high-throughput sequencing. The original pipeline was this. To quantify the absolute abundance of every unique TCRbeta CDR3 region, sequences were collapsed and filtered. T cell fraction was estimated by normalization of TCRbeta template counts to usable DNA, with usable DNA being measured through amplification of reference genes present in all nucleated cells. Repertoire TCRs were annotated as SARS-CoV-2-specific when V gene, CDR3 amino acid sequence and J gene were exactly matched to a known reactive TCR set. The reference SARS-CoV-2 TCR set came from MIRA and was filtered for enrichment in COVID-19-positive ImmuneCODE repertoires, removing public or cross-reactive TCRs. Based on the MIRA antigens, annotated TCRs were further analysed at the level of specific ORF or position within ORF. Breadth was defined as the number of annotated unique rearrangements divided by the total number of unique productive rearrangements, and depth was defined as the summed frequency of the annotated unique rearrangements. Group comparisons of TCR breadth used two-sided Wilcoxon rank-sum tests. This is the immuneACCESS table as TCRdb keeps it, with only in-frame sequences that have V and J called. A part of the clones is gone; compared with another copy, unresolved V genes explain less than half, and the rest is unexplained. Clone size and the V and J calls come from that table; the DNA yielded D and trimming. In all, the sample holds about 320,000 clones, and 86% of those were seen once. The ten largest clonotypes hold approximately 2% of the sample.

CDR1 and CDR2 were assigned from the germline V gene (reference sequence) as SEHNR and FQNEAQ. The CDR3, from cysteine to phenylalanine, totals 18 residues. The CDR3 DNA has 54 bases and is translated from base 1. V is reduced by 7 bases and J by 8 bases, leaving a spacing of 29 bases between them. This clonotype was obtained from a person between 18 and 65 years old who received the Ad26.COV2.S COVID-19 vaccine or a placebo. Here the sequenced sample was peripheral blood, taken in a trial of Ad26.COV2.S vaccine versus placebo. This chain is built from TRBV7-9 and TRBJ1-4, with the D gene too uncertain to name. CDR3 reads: CASTFTGFVDNQGEKLFF. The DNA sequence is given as TGTGCCAGCACCTTCACCGGGTTTGTTGACAACCAAGGGGAAAAACTGTTTTTT.